These 23 T cell receptor beta chains were sequenced from one sample in a study of cytomegalovirus exposure and HLA in healthy donors. It was with 60 Vbeta and 13 Jbeta primers that the PCR ran. The table came from immunoSEQ multiplex PCR; TCRdb's copy has only in-frame clones and leaves some out. The repertoire holds around 140,000 clones, with 78% as singletons. Specimen: PBMCs. These receptors originate from a female donor in good health and CMV-seronegative.

This clone has just one count. This sequence joins TRBV7-9 and TRBJ1-1, with 10 positions matching TRBD1. CDR3 length: 17 amino acids. Germline CDR1 reads SEHNR; CDR2 reads FQNEAQ (reference sequence). V shed 5 bases and J 4 bases; nucleotides not matched to a gene: 13. The DNA of the CDR3 is TGTGCCAGCAGCCATCCGTTATTGGACAGGGGGATCACTGAAGCTTTCTTT. Residues: CASSHPLLDRGITEAFF.

The chain combines TRBV28 with TRBJ1-2, with TRBD1 identical over 8 bases. Germline CDR1 MDHEN, CDR2 SYDVKM. The ends lost 10 bases at V and 7 bases at J; junction bases unmatched: 11. The CDR3 spans 13 residues. CDR3 nucleotide sequence: TGTGCCACCATGACAGGGGTGGTTGGTGGCTACACCTTC. Amino acid sequence: CATMTGVVGGYTF.

This clone was observed a single time. The chain is built from TRBV2 and TRBJ2-2, with D possibly being TRBD1 (6 bases). Germline CDR1 is SNHLY and CDR2 is FYNNEI. The V and J ends lost 7 bases and 2 bases respectively, with 14 bases between them. This CDR3 region has 15 residues. The CDR3 DNA reads TGTGCCAGCAAGGGAAACAGGGTTAACACCGGGGAGCTGTTTTTT. Protein sequence: CASKGNRVNTGELFF.

This chain uses TRBV19 with TRBJ1-1; 10 bases align to TRBD1. The CDR3 extends over 18 amino acids. Germline lookup yields CDR1 LNHDA and CDR2 SQIVND (reference sequence). V shed 4 bases and J 0 bases; nucleotides not matched to a gene: 11. This CDR3 is CASSTRQGAFVVNTEAFF. The CDR3 coding sequence is TGTGCCAGTAGTACTCGACAGGGGGCCTTTGTTGTGAACACTGAAGCTTTCTTT.

This clone turned up a few times. CDR3 DNA: TGTGCCAGCAGTTCGGGGGGCTACACTGAAGCTTTCTTT. This translates into CASSSGGYTEAFF. The chain links TRBV27 to TRBJ1-1; D may be TRBD1 (6 bases). Germline lookup yields CDR1 MNHEY and CDR2 SMNVEV (reference sequence). The CDR3 spans 13 residues. V shed 4 bases and J shed 3 bases, with 9 bases lying between them.

The chain recombines TRBV2 with TRBJ1-1; 7 bases fit TRBD1. From germline, CDR1 is SNHLY and CDR2 FYNNEI. J gave up 5 bases and V 5 bases, and 2 bases lay outside the gene matches. The CDR3 sequence is 12 residues long. The CDR3 sequence is CASSRQGTEAFF. CDR3 DNA: TGTGCCAGCAGTCGACAGGGAACTGAAGCTTTCTTT.

The chain is built from TRBV4-1 and TRBJ2-7, with 9 bases lining up with TRBD1. Germline V gene lookup returns CDR1 MGHRA and CDR2 YSYEKL. Losses at the gene ends were 6 bases for V and 7 bases for J; bases not matched to a gene: 10. The CDR3 extends over 14 amino acids. Written as DNA, the CDR3 is TGCGCCAGCAGGTCTCACAGGGGGCTGGGAGAGCAGTACTTC. The encoded protein is CASRSHRGLGEQYF.

This clone was recorded once. The chain is built from TRBV4-2 and TRBJ2-5, with 11 bases identical to TRBD2. V shed 3 bases, J shed 0 bases, and the junction held 3 bases outside the gene matches. Germline V lookup: CDR1 LGHNA, CDR2 YNFKEQ. The CDR3 has 16 amino acids. The CDR3 protein is CASSQLLAGDQETQYF. The CDR3 nucleotides are TGTGCCAGCAGCCAGTTACTAGCGGGGGACCAAGAGACCCAGTACTTC.

This chain links TRBV7-2 with TRBJ2-2; D is ambiguous. Trimming left V 5 bases short and J 2 bases short, with 15 bases between. Per the germline V gene, CDR1 is SGHTA and CDR2 is FQGNSA. CDR3 length: 16 residues. Here the CDR3 DNA reads TGTGCCAGCAGCCCAAAGCGTACCGGAAACACCGGGGAGCTGTTTTTT. Its protein is CASSPKRTGNTGELFF.

This clone has more than one count but fewer than ten. This chain uses TRBV4-1 with TRBJ1-1; tentatively, D is TRBD1 (5 bases). V was pared by 0 bases and J by 8 bases, with 16 bases between. This CDR3 has 15 amino acids. Germline CDR1 MGHRA, CDR2 YSYEKL. The CDR3 region has the DNA TGCGCCAGCAGCCAAGATCTCCAGGGCCCCCCAGAAGCTTTCTTT. It codes for CASSQDLQGPPEAFF.

This chain connects TRBV28 to TRBJ2-1; possible D gene TRBD1, 6 bases. V was pared by 5 bases and J by 8 bases, with 13 bases between. The CDR3 runs to 13 residues. Germline V gives CDR1 MDHEN, CDR2 SYDVKM. CDR3 sequence (DNA): TGTGCCAGCAGTCTCGGGACAATCTATGAGCAGTTCTTC. Amino acids: CASSLGTIYEQFF. Full variable domain (rest looked up from reference TRBV28 and TRBJ2-1): DVKVTQSSRYLVKRTGEKVFLECVQDMDHENMFWYRQDPGLGLRLIYFSYDVKMKEKGDIPEGYSVSREKKERFSLILESASTNQTSMYLCASSLGTIYEQFFGPGTRLTVL.

V and J are TRBV5-1 and TRBJ2-1, with D tentatively TRBD2 (6 bases). V was cut by 1 base and J by 8 bases, with 13 bases left in between. Germline values: CDR1 SGHRS, CDR2 YFSETQ. The CDR3 runs to 14 residues. DNA for the CDR3: TGCGCCAGCAGCTTGAGGGTCGGGAGAGATGAGCAGTTCTTC. It is translated as CASSLRVGRDEQFF. The variable domain in full, completed from reference TRBV5-1 and TRBJ2-1, reads KAGVTQTPRYLIKTRGQQVTLSCSPISGHRSVSWYQQTPGQGLQFLFEYFSETQRNKGNFPGRFSGRQFSNSRSEMNVSTLELGDSALYLCASSLRVGRDEQFFGPGTRLTVL.

This clone was recorded once. The same CDR3 also results from other DNA sequences found in this sample. The chain has TRBV27 and TRBJ2-7; 9 bases align to TRBD2. In germline, CDR1 is MNHEY, CDR2 SMNVEV (reference sequence). The CDR3 consists of 14 residues. The V segment lost 2 bases and the J segment 2 bases; nucleotides outside the gene matches: 1. The DNA for the CDR3 is TGTGCCAGCAGTTTAGCGGGAGGGCCCTACGAGCAGTACTTC. Its translation: CASSLAGGPYEQYF.

The chain employs TRBV18 and TRBJ2-1, with TRBD2 identical over 7 bases. The V segment lost 1 base and the J segment 8 bases; nucleotides outside the gene matches: 5. Germline V gene data show CDR1 as KGHSH and CDR2 as LQKENI. The CDR3 runs 14 residues. This chain's CDR3 is CASSPQLASDEQFF. The CDR3 DNA reads TGTGCCAGCTCACCACAACTAGCGTCCGATGAGCAGTTCTTC.

This clone was counted once. The chain couples TRBV21-1 to TRBJ1-5. TRBV21-1 is a listed pseudogene. The CDR3 has 13 residues. DNA for the CDR3: TGTGCCAGCAGCCGGGGAAGCAATCAGCCCCAGCATTTT. Its protein is CASSRGSNQPQHF.

The rearrangement uses TRBV5-1 and TRBJ2-6; no firm D call. The CDR3 loop spans 15 amino acids. The V gene's germline CDR1 is SGHRS and CDR2 YFSETQ. Between the trimmed V and J ends, which lost 1 base and 0 bases, there was a span of 5 bases. The CDR3 region is CASSLSSSGANVLTF. DNA for the CDR3: TGCGCCAGCAGCTTGAGTAGCTCTGGGGCCAACGTCCTGACTTTC.

This chain links TRBV5-6 with TRBJ2-7; no clear D. The germline V and J ends were trimmed by 4 bases and 0 bases, with 8 bases remaining between them. There are 13 residues in the CDR3. CDR1 SGHDT and CDR2 YYEEEE come from the germline V gene. The CDR3 is CASSPVLSYEQYF. CDR3 sequence (DNA): TGTGCCAGCAGCCCCGTACTCTCCTACGAGCAGTACTTC.

This chain connects TRBV6-5 to TRBJ2-2; no reliable D call. V was cut by 6 bases and J by 5 bases, with 10 bases left in between. This CDR3 is 13 amino acids long. Germline V CDR1 and CDR2: MNHEY, SVGAGI. In DNA, the CDR3 is TGTGCCAGCAGAAGAACTCCGACCGGGGAGCTGTTTTTT. Translation: CASRRTPTGELFF.

The chain's CDR3 is CSAGDPYNEQFF. In DNA form, the CDR3 reads TGCAGCGCAGGGGACCCCTACAATGAGCAGTTCTTC. The chain employs TRBV29-1 and TRBJ2-1; TRBD1 might be the D (6 bases). Germline V gene data show CDR1 as SQVTM and CDR2 as ANQGSEA. V lost 7 bases and J 2 bases, leaving 9 bases between the germline ends. The length of the CDR3 is 12 residues.

The genes are TRBV28 and TRBJ1-3; D not certain. The CDR3 runs 16 residues. CDR1 MDHEN and CDR2 SYDVKM come from the germline V gene. V was shortened by 4 bases and J by 3 bases, with 16 bases between the two germline ends. The CDR3 reads CASSSTPLRGGNTIYF. CDR3 DNA sequence: TGTGCCAGCAGTTCTACCCCCCTCAGAGGTGGAAACACCATATATTTT. Together with reference TRBV28 and TRBJ1-3, the CDR3 gives the full variable domain: DVKVTQSSRYLVKRTGEKVFLECVQDMDHENMFWYRQDPGLGLRLIYFSYDVKMKEKGDIPEGYSVSREKKERFSLILESASTNQTSMYLCASSSTPLRGGNTIYFGEGSWLTVV.

The chain employs TRBV19 and TRBJ2-1, with D perhaps matching TRBD2 (7 bases). The CDR3 extends over 16 amino acids. Germline values: CDR1 LNHDA, CDR2 SQIVND (reference sequence). Trimming cost V 7 bases and J 5 bases, with 21 bases left between them. The CDR3 coding sequence is TGTGCCAGTACCACTCTGGCCGGGGGGCGAAACAATGAGCAGTTCTTC. It translates to CASTTLAGGRNNEQFF. The whole variable domain, remainder taken from reference TRBV19 and TRBJ2-1, is DGGITQSPKYLFRKEGQNVTLSCEQNLNHDAMYWYRQDPGQGLRLIYYSQIVNDFQKGDIAEGYSVSREKKESFPLTVTSAQKNPTAFYLCASTTLAGGRNNEQFFGPGTRLTVL.

The sample holds a few counts of this clone. This chain joins TRBV9 and TRBJ2-2, with 10 positions matching TRBD2. J was trimmed by 7 bases and V by 1 base; bases with no gene match: 1. The CDR3 is 14 residues long. Germline lookup yields CDR1 SGDLS and CDR2 YYNGEE. The CDR3 here is CASSVTSGDGELFF. The DNA for the CDR3 is TGTGCCAGCAGCGTAACTAGCGGGGACGGGGAGCTGTTTTTT.

The rearrangement uses TRBV19 and TRBJ2-5; 9 bases agree with TRBD1. V lost 3 bases to trimming and J lost 4 bases; unmatched junction nucleotides: 12. This CDR3 spans 17 amino acids. CDR1 is LNHDA, CDR2 SQIVND, per germline (reference sequence). The CDR3 DNA reads TGTGCCAGTAGTATTAGAGTCGGGACAGGGTCTAGAGAGACCCAGTACTTC. The encoded protein is CASSIRVGTGSRETQYF.